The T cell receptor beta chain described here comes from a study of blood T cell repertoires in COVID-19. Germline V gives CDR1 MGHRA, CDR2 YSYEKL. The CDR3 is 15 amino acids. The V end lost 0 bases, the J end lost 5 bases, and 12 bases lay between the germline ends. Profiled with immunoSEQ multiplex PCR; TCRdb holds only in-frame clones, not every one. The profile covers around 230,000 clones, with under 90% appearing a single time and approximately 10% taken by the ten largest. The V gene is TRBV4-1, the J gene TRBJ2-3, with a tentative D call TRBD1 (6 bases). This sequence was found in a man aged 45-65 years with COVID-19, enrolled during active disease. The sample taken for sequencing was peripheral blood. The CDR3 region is CASSQDMGAKDTQYF. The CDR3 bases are TGCGCCAGCAGCCAAGATATGGGGGCGAAAGATACGCAGTATTTT.